This entry lists 5 T cell receptor beta chains sequenced from one sample in a study of blood T cell repertoires in COVID-19 (dated by TCRdb to the early 2020s). To prepare the library, the immunoSEQ multiplex PCR assay was applied. TCRdb carries this immuneACCESS record with in-frame sequences only. Its versions omit some clonotypes, under half of them owing to an unresolved V gene in the studies checked, with the rest unexplained. The sample table lists approximately 130,000 clones, less than 90% of them with a count of one. 18% of the sample is held by the ten biggest clonotypes. Specimen: PBMCs or T cells enriched from blood (not recorded which). The receptors come from a man aged 30 to 45 who had recovered from COVID-19.

The gene calls are TRBV10-2 and TRBJ2-7; TRBD2 matches 9 bases. The CDR3 sequence is 15 residues long. From germline, CDR1 is WSHSY and CDR2 SAAADI. J lost 3 bases, V lost 4 bases, and 7 bases had no gene match. The DNA of the CDR3 is TGCGCCAGCAGTGGTAGCGGGAGTGGGGTCTACGAGCAGTACTTC. It yields the protein CASSGSGSGVYEQYF.

J is TRBJ1-5 and V is TRBV19, with D possibly matching TRBD1 (6 bases). The CDR3 length is 13 residues. V was pared by 10 bases and J by 7 bases, with 17 bases between. In germline, CDR1 is LNHDA, CDR2 SQIVND (reference sequence). The CDR3 loop reads CATSTGNRQPQHF. As DNA, the CDR3 is TGTGCCACCTCCACAGGGAATCGACAGCCCCAGCATTTT.

This clone was observed a single time. This chain connects TRBV4-2 to TRBJ2-7, with TRBD1 as a possible D gene (6 bases). Germline V gene lookup returns CDR1 LGHNA and CDR2 YNFKEQ. The CDR3 runs 16 residues. Trimming removed 0 bases from V and 1 base from J, with 13 bases in between. Here the CDR3 reads CASSQDRGTYSYEQYF. The CDR3 DNA reads TGTGCCAGCAGCCAAGATCGTGGGACATATTCCTACGAGCAGTACTTC.

The CDR3 here is CASSPGPGGNQPQHF. The CDR3 DNA sequence: TGCGCCAGCAGCCCCGGCCCGGGGGGCAATCAGCCCCAGCATTTT. This rearrangement joins TRBV4-1 to TRBJ1-5, with D possibly TRBD1 on 5 matching bases. The CDR3 contains 15 residues. Germline loops: CDR1 MGHRA, CDR2 YSYEKL. V was shortened by 4 bases and J by 2 bases, with 12 bases between the two germline ends.

V usage is TRBV29-1 and J usage is TRBJ2-2; weak D call: TRBD1 (6 bases). The germline V gene encodes CDR1 SQVTM and CDR2 ANQGSEA. This CDR3 is 12 amino acids long. V gave up 8 bases and J gave up 7 bases, with 14 bases separating them. The DNA of the CDR3 is TGCAGCTTCACAGGGTTGGACGGGGAGCTGTTTTTT. Translating gives CSFTGLDGELFF.